The 30 T cell receptor beta chains presented below share a single source sample, sequenced in a study of blood T cell dynamics during melanoma immunotherapy (dated by TCRdb to the early 2020s). Sample time point, as interpreted from the label and publication: week 3, after first cycle of checkpoint inhibitor. The library was made by the immunoSEQ multiplex PCR assay. TCRdb provides this immuneACCESS table in a form limited to in-frame rearrangements. Some clones are lacking; in checked studies, under half of them reflect an unresolved V gene, and why the rest are absent is not known. The sample table lists about 7,300 clones, over 65% of them with a count of one. Around 15% of the sample lies in the top ten. Sequencing was performed on blood, taken from a patient treated with checkpoint blockade. The receptors stem from a human donor with melanoma.

V usage is TRBV2 and J usage is TRBJ2-3, with 14 bases matching TRBD2. This CDR3 region has 20 residues. Trimming cost V 4 bases and J 0 bases; bases outside gene matches: 12. Germline CDR1 and CDR2: SNHLY and FYNNEI. The CDR3 nucleotides are TGTGCCAGCAGTGTTTTTGCCGGACTAGCGGGGGGTCCTAGCACAGATACGCAGTATTTT. Amino acids: CASSVFAGLAGGPSTDTQYF.

The chain recombines TRBV15 with TRBJ2-1, with D maybe TRBD2 (5 bases). The CDR3 runs 13 residues. V lost 4 bases and J lost 5, with 9 bases in between. In germline, CDR1 is LNHNV, CDR2 YYDKDF (reference sequence). CDR3 DNA sequence: TGTGCCACCAGCATGTGGGAGCACAATGAGCAGTTCTTC. Encoded protein: CATSMWEHNEQFF.

V usage is TRBV5-1 and J usage is TRBJ1-2, with D hard to call. Germline V gene lookup returns CDR1 SGHRS and CDR2 YFSETQ. V gave up 0 bases and J gave up 5 bases, with 14 bases separating them. The CDR3 consists of 15 residues. In DNA form, the CDR3 reads TGCGCCAGCAGCTTGGGAGCGGGAACCGGGTATGGCTACACCTTC. Amino acids: CASSLGAGTGYGYTF.

This chain connects TRBV9 to TRBJ2-1; TRBD1 is a possible D gene (5 bases). This CDR3 region has 15 residues. Germline V CDR1 and CDR2: SGDLS, YYNGEE. The V end was cut by 4 bases, the J end by 8 bases, with 19 bases between. The CDR3 DNA sequence: TGTGCCAGCAGCCCGCGACTCACTGACAGCTATGAGCAGTTCTTC. It translates to CASSPRLTDSYEQFF.

This chain joins TRBV18 and TRBJ2-1, with TRBD2 matching 9 bases. V was pared by 5 bases and J by 8 bases, with 7 bases of the junction left unmatched. This CDR3 is built from 14 residues. Germline V gene lookup returns CDR1 KGHSH and CDR2 LQKENI. The CDR3 DNA is TGTGCCAGCTCAACTGGCGGGGGGGTGTATGAGCAGTTCTTC. It is translated as CASSTGGGVYEQFF.

V is TRBV30 and J is TRBJ1-6; 9 positions agree with TRBD1. This CDR3 has 18 residues. V shed 0 bases, J shed 7 bases, and the junction held 13 bases outside the gene matches. Germline V gene data show CDR1 as GTSNPN and CDR2 as SVGIG (reference sequence). The CDR3 DNA reads as TGTGCCTGGAGTGTATACTTACCCGGGACAGGGAGGAATTCACCCCTCCACTTT. It yields the protein CAWSVYLPGTGRNSPLHF. The full variable domain, completed using reference TRBV30 and TRBJ1-6, is SQTIHQWPATLVQPVGSPLSLECTVEGTSNPNLYWYRQAAGRGLQLLFYSVGIGQISSEVPQNLSASRPQDRQFILSSKKLLLSDSGFYLCAWSVYLPGTGRNSPLHFGNGTRLTVT.

The V call is TRBV9, the J call TRBJ1-6; D is undetermined. The V and J ends lost 5 bases and 5 bases respectively, with 14 bases between them. CDR3 size: 15 residues. Per germline, CDR1 SGDLS and CDR2 YYNGEE. The CDR3 DNA follows: TGTGCCAGCAGTCATGGGCAGAGGGATAATTCACCCCTCCACTTT. It encodes CASSHGQRDNSPLHF.

The rearrangement uses TRBV4-1 and TRBJ2-1, with a weak D call TRBD1 (5 bases). Germline V gene sequence: CDR1 MGHRA, CDR2 YSYEKL. CDR3 length equals 13 residues. V lost 3 bases, J lost 6 bases, and 9 bases lay in between. The CDR3: CASSHQGPNEQFF. CDR3 nucleotides: TGCGCCAGCAGCCACCAGGGCCCCAATGAGCAGTTCTTC.

The chain carries TRBV19 and TRBJ2-3, with D unresolved. Germline-derived CDR1 and CDR2 are LNHDA and SQIVND (reference sequence). V shed 7 bases and J shed 1 base, with 15 bases lying between them. This CDR3 contains 15 residues. CDR3 in amino acids: CASTRALFGTDTQYF. The CDR3 DNA reads as TGTGCCAGTACCCGGGCCCTCTTCGGCACAGATACGCAGTATTTT.

The V call is TRBV19, the J call TRBJ2-1; tentatively, D is TRBD1 (6 bases). Germline CDR1 LNHDA, CDR2 SQIVND (reference sequence). Between the trimmed V and J ends, which lost 6 bases and 8 bases, there was a span of 14 bases. The CDR3 consists of 13 residues. The DNA for the CDR3 is TGTGCCAGTAGATTGACAGGCGAGGATGAGCAGTTCTTC. Its translation is CASRLTGEDEQFF.

The chain links TRBV10-2 to TRBJ1-3; TRBD1 is a possible D gene (6 bases). Germline V gene data show CDR1 as WSHSY and CDR2 as SAAADI. There are 15 residues in the CDR3. V was cut by 6 bases and J by 0 bases, with 12 bases left in between. This chain's CDR3 is CASRDSRPSGNTIYF. DNA for the CDR3: TGCGCCAGCAGGGACAGCCGCCCCTCTGGAAACACCATATATTTT.

The sample holds one count of this clone. The chain links TRBV6-5 to TRBJ1-6; no reliable D call. The CDR3 is 11 residues long. In germline, CDR1 is MNHEY, CDR2 SVGAGI. Trimming removed 6 bases from V and 5 bases from J, with 2 bases in between. CDR3 sequence (DNA): TGTGCCAGCAGCCATAATTCACCCCTCCACTTT. This sequence encodes CASSHNSPLHF.

The chain combines TRBV29-1 with TRBJ2-7, with TRBD1 identical over 10 bases. The CDR3 has 14 residues. CDR1 is SQVTM, CDR2 ANQGSEA, per germline. V lost 5 bases to trimming and J lost 6 bases; unmatched junction nucleotides: 10. Here the CDR3 reads CSVRLWGDRGEQYF. Here the CDR3 DNA reads TGCAGCGTTCGGCTGTGGGGGGACAGGGGCGAGCAGTACTTC.

This clone was observed a few times. The V call is TRBV5-1, the J call TRBJ2-5, with 9 bases that match TRBD2. This CDR3 comprises 16 residues. V lost 2 bases and J lost 3; bases outside the gene matches: 8. Germline assignment: CDR1 SGHRS and CDR2 YFSETQ. The CDR3 here is CASSFSGGPWEETQYF. In DNA form, the CDR3 reads TGCGCCAGCAGCTTTAGCGGGGGACCATGGGAAGAGACCCAGTACTTC.

The CDR3 sequence: CASMPDDRGGYTF. The CDR3 coding sequence is TGTGCCAGTATGCCAGACGACAGAGGCGGCTACACCTTC. This chain uses TRBV2 with TRBJ1-2; D is perhaps TRBD1 (5 bases). V lost 9 bases and J 8 bases, leaving 19 bases between the germline ends. CDR3 length equals 13 residues. From germline, CDR1 is SNHLY and CDR2 FYNNEI.

The chain recombines TRBV4-1 with TRBJ2-1; TRBD1 agrees at 7 bases. Trimming cost V 2 bases and J 7 bases; bases outside gene matches: 2. The germline V gene has CDR1 MGHRA and CDR2 YSYEKL. This CDR3 contains 13 residues. The CDR3 coding sequence is TGCGCCAGCAGCCAACCGGACAGGAATGAGCAGTTCTTC. Its translation: CASSQPDRNEQFF.

The table lists this clone with a few counts. The chain joins TRBV27 to TRBJ2-7; D might be TRBD1 or TRBD2, each matching 5 bases. Trimming stripped 6 bases from V and 9 bases from J, with 21 bases between. The CDR3 contains 14 residues. The V gene's germline CDR1 is MNHEY and CDR2 SMNVEV (reference sequence). The CDR3 nucleotides are TGTGCCAGCAGCGAGGTGGGGCCCCATCGGGGGCAGTACTTC. This codes for CASSEVGPHRGQYF.

The chain is built from TRBV10-2 and TRBJ2-2; D gene ambiguous. Germline values: CDR1 WSHSY, CDR2 SAAADI. V was pared by 3 bases and J by 6 bases, with 11 bases between. The CDR3 sequence is 14 residues long. CDR3 bases: TGCGCCAGCAGTGAAAGGACCCCCCCCGGGGAGCTGTTTTTT. Amino acids: CASSERTPPGELFF.

CDR3 in DNA: TGTGCCAGCAGCCGAGGGGATCTTAACTATGGCTACACCTTC. Its translation is CASSRGDLNYGYTF. This chain connects TRBV6-5 to TRBJ1-2, with TRBD1 as a possible D gene (5 bases). Germline V lookup: CDR1 MNHEY, CDR2 SVGAGI. CDR3 length equals 14 residues. The V end was cut by 6 bases, the J end by 1 base, with 12 bases between.

This clone was found a few times. This chain connects TRBV6-1 to TRBJ1-1, with no clear D. The CDR3 consists of 13 residues. Germline CDR1 MNHNS, CDR2 SASEGT. The V gene lost 7 bases and the J gene lost 4 bases, with 13 bases spanning the gap. The CDR3 DNA reads TGTGCCAGCAAAGATACATTGCTCACTGAAGCTTTCTTT. Its translation is CASKDTLLTEAFF.

V gene TRBV7-3 combines with J gene TRBJ1-2; D is perhaps TRBD1 (5 bases). Germline V lookup: CDR1 SGHTA, CDR2 FQGTGA. V was cut by 5 bases and J by 8 bases, with 15 bases left in between. The CDR3 is 13 amino acids. The chain's CDR3 is CASSPRGSGGYTF. In nucleotides, the CDR3 is TGTGCCAGCAGCCCGAGGGGCTCGGGGGGCTACACCTTC.

V usage is TRBV5-8 and J usage is TRBJ2-1; 8 nucleotides agree with TRBD1. J was trimmed by 6 bases and V by 4 bases; bases with no gene match: 3. This CDR3 is 13 amino acids long. The germline V gene encodes CDR1 SGHTS and CDR2 YDEGEE. The CDR3 reads CASSLTGGNEQFF. The CDR3 DNA reads TGTGCCAGCAGCCTCACAGGGGGCAATGAGCAGTTCTTC.

This clone is judged large (0.1 to 1%). The chain links TRBV6-5 to TRBJ1-1, with TRBD1 identical over 9 bases. The CDR3 has 15 residues. The V and J ends lost 5 bases and 6 bases, in that order; junction bases with no gene match: 10. Germline-derived CDR1 and CDR2 are MNHEY and SVGAGI. The chain's CDR3 is CASSIQGAQLAEAFF. In DNA form, the CDR3 reads TGTGCCAGCAGTATACAGGGGGCCCAGTTGGCTGAAGCTTTCTTT.

The chain joins TRBV28 to TRBJ2-2; D possibly corresponds to TRBD1 (5 bases). Deletions cut 6 bases from V and 6 bases from J, with 14 bases between. From germline, CDR1 is MDHEN and CDR2 SYDVKM. The CDR3 has 14 amino acids. DNA of the CDR3: TGTGCCAGCAGCTTGAGCAGGGTGGCCGGGGAGCTGTTTTTT. Translating it yields CASSLSRVAGELFF.

V and J are TRBV6-6 and TRBJ1-5; D gene uncertain. Trimming pared 2 bases from V and 0 bases from J, leaving 5 bases between. In germline, CDR1 is MNHNY, CDR2 SVGAGI (reference sequence). This CDR3 is built from 14 residues. The CDR3 coding sequence is TGTGCCAGCAGTTACCTCCCTAGCAATCAGCCCCAGCATTTT. Residues: CASSYLPSNQPQHF.

This sequence joins TRBV29-1 and TRBJ2-1, with a weak D call TRBD1 (6 bases). V was clipped by 7 bases and J by 4 bases, with 20 bases between them. The V gene's germline CDR1 is SQVTM and CDR2 ANQGSEA. The CDR3 sequence is 15 residues long. The DNA for the CDR3 is TGCAGCGCCGACGAAGAAGCAGGGGTTTACAATGAGCAGTTCTTC. This gives the protein CSADEEAGVYNEQFF.

The chain is built from TRBV13 and TRBJ1-5; no clear D. V lost 0 bases, J lost 1 base, and 10 bases lay in between. The CDR3 has 16 amino acids. CDR1 PRHDT and CDR2 FYEKMQ come from the germline V gene (reference sequence). The CDR3 here is CASSLGRRESNQPQHF. CDR3 in DNA: TGTGCCAGCAGCTTAGGGAGGAGGGAGAGCAATCAGCCCCAGCATTTT.

V is TRBV10-3 and J is TRBJ2-2; D not resolved. Per the germline V gene, CDR1 is ENHRY and CDR2 is SYGVKD. CDR3 length equals 12 residues. Trimming stripped 9 bases from V and 1 base from J, with 6 bases between. CDR3 in DNA: TGTGCCATGTCGGGGAACACCGGGGAGCTGTTTTTT. Its protein is CAMSGNTGELFF.

The chain employs TRBV19 and TRBJ1-2, with D hard to call. V was trimmed by 6 bases and J by 4 bases, leaving 15 bases between them. This CDR3 comprises 14 residues. Germline lookup yields CDR1 LNHDA and CDR2 SQIVND (reference sequence). CDR3 coding DNA: TGTGCCAGTAGAATGGGCAGAGGGTTCTATGGCTACACCTTC. Translation gives CASRMGRGFYGYTF.

This clone was found once. The chain employs TRBV30 and TRBJ1-6; no reliable D call. CDR1 is GTSNPN, CDR2 SVGIG, per germline (reference sequence). V was shortened by 4 bases and J by 0 bases, with 13 bases between the two germline ends. The length of the CDR3 is 16 residues. The CDR3 reads CAWTEGASSYNSPLHF. As DNA, the CDR3 is TGTGCCTGGACCGAGGGAGCGAGCTCCTATAATTCACCCCTCCACTTT.